Following are 29 T cell receptor beta chains from one sample sequenced in a study of long-term antiretroviral therapy in people with HIV. An immunoSEQ assay, version v3.0, was performed at survey level. Some clones are missing from TCRdb's copy, which holds only in-frame ones; the method was immunoSEQ multiplex PCR. The sample gives over 30,000 clones, 70% to 80% of which show up once; 3.2% is in the top ten. The material was unsorted PBMCs, obtained 1.9 years after starting antiretroviral therapy. Receptor source: a man aged 18 to 30 with HIV.

This chain uses TRBV5-1 with TRBJ2-4, with D possibly TRBD1 on 6 matching bases. The CDR3 sequence is 15 residues long. The germline gives CDR1 SGHRS, CDR2 YFSETQ. V was shortened by 2 bases and J by 7 bases, with 16 bases between the two germline ends. Written as DNA, the CDR3 is TGCGCCAGCAGCTTACCTCCAGCAGGGGCCAACATTCAGTACTTC. Its translation: CASSLPPAGANIQYF.

The DNA of the CDR3 is TGCGCCAGCAGCTTGATAGGGGTCTCTGGAAACACCATATATTTT. Translated, it gives CASSLIGVSGNTIYF. The chain recombines TRBV5-1 with TRBJ1-3; tentatively, D is TRBD1 (5 bases). This CDR3 has 15 amino acids. Trimming took off 1 base at V and 0 bases at J, with 8 bases between the two ends. Germline V gene lookup returns CDR1 SGHRS and CDR2 YFSETQ.

Remarks on this clone: Other DNA sequences within the sample encode an identical CDR3. This sequence joins TRBV25-1 and TRBJ2-1; TRBD2 aligns across 10 bases. Losses at the gene ends were 6 bases for V and 3 bases for J; bases not matched to a gene: 2. Germline V gene sequence: CDR1 MGHDK, CDR2 SYGVNS. The CDR3 loop spans 14 amino acids. The CDR3 coding sequence is TGTGCCAGCAGCCTAGCGGGGGACTACAATGAGCAGTTCTTC. It translates to CASSLAGDYNEQFF.

The chain carries TRBV5-1 and TRBJ1-6, with no clear D. In germline, CDR1 is SGHRS, CDR2 YFSETQ. The CDR3 has 13 amino acids. Trimming cost V 0 bases and J 7 bases, with 5 bases left between them. CDR3 sequence (DNA): TGCGCCAGCAGCTTGGTCTGGAATTCACCCCTCCACTTT. This translates into CASSLVWNSPLHF.

V and J are TRBV7-3 and TRBJ2-3, with D hard to call. V lost 2 bases to trimming and J lost 0 bases, with 9 bases between them. The CDR3 sequence is 15 residues long. Germline V gene lookup returns CDR1 SGHTA and CDR2 FQGTGA. The DNA for the CDR3 is TGTGCCAGCAGCTTAGATTATCAAAGCACAGATACGCAGTATTTT. As protein: CASSLDYQSTDTQYF.

This clone was counted only a few times. V is TRBV5-1 and J is TRBJ1-1; D ambiguous. The CDR3 contains 14 residues. Germline V lookup: CDR1 SGHRS, CDR2 YFSETQ. With 1 base removed from V and 3 bases from J, the gap between germline ends came to 10 bases. The CDR3 region has the DNA TGCGCCAGCAGCTTGTTCCAGGACGACACTGAAGCTTTCTTT. Its translation is CASSLFQDDTEAFF.

The chain couples TRBV9 to TRBJ2-7; TRBD1 might be the D (6 bases). V dropped 4 bases and J dropped 6 bases, with 14 bases sitting between them. Per germline, CDR1 SGDLS and CDR2 YYNGEE. The CDR3 spans 13 residues. CDR3 protein: CASSPQGISEQYF. DNA for the CDR3: TGTGCCAGCAGCCCCCAGGGGATTTCCGAGCAGTACTTC.

This clone was observed a few times. The chain has TRBV5-4 and TRBJ1-3; D gene uncertain. The CDR3 runs to 13 residues. Germline CDR1 SGHNT, CDR2 YYREEE (reference sequence). V was shortened by 4 bases and J by 7 bases, with 12 bases between the two germline ends. CDR3 sequence (DNA): TGTGCCAGCAGCATTCATGAGATCAACACCATATATTTT. Its translation: CASSIHEINTIYF.

The V call is TRBV2, the J call TRBJ1-2; the match to TRBD1 covers 7 bases. Germline V gene data show CDR1 as SNHLY and CDR2 as FYNNEI. The CDR3 has 14 residues. V lost 7 bases and J lost 0; bases outside the gene matches: 5. The CDR3 sequence: CASNVDRTNYGYTF. CDR3 nucleotide sequence: TGTGCCAGCAATGTGGACAGGACTAACTATGGCTACACCTTC.

This chain joins TRBV10-2 and TRBJ1-1; no reliable D call. Germline CDR1 WSHSY, CDR2 SAAADI. There are 13 residues in the CDR3. Trimming left V 6 bases short and J 3 bases short, with 11 bases between. The CDR3 spells CASSLFGDTEAFF. CDR3 bases: TGCGCCAGCAGCTTATTCGGGGACACTGAAGCTTTCTTT.

The chain combines TRBV18 with TRBJ1-2, with D perhaps TRBD1 (6 bases). V dropped 3 bases and J dropped 8 bases, with 22 bases sitting between them. The CDR3 totals 16 residues. Per germline, CDR1 KGHSH and CDR2 LQKENI. The CDR3 here is CASSPQGSQGGGGYTF. In DNA, the CDR3 is TGTGCCAGCTCACCGCAGGGGAGCCAGGGTGGTGGAGGCTACACCTTC.

V is TRBV2 and J is TRBJ1-1, with a possible D match to TRBD1 (6 bases). V was cut by 7 bases and J by 1 base, with 13 bases left in between. CDR1 is SNHLY and CDR2 is FYNNEI in the germline V gene. The CDR3 runs 14 residues. This CDR3 reads CASTLQGQNTEAFF. The CDR3 DNA is TGTGCCAGCACCCTACAGGGACAGAACACTGAAGCTTTCTTT.

This chain connects TRBV6-1 to TRBJ2-5; perhaps TRBD2 as D (5 bases). CDR3 length: 19 residues. CDR1 is MNHNS, CDR2 SASEGT, per germline. V was pared by 0 bases and J by 2 bases, with 22 bases between. Here the CDR3 reads CASSEAIVRRYGEQETQYF. In DNA, the CDR3 is TGTGCCAGCAGTGAAGCAATTGTTCGCAGGTATGGGGAGCAAGAGACCCAGTACTTC.

Concerning this clone itself: Germline and junction disagree at one end, which may indicate a read error. Other nucleotide sequences in the sample specify the same CDR3. The J gene is TRBJ1-2, the V gene TRBV5-6; D unresolved. The germline CDR1 and CDR2 sequences are SGHDT and YYEEEE. The CDR3 runs 15 residues. For the CDR3, the DNA is TGTGCCAGCAGCTTGGGCGGGTCCTATAACTATGGCTATACCTTC. Its translation: CASSLGGSYNYGYTF.

V and J are TRBV27 and TRBJ1-5; D is uncertain. The CDR3 is made up of 13 amino acids. Between the trimmed V and J ends, which lost 3 bases and 1 base, there was a span of 4 bases. Looked up from germline, CDR1 is MNHEY and CDR2 is SMNVEV (reference sequence). This CDR3 reads CASSLTSNQPQHF. The CDR3, as DNA: TGTGCCAGCAGTTTGACGAGCAATCAGCCCCAGCATTTT.

This clone was recorded a few times. This chain uses TRBV20-1 with TRBJ2-7; D unclear. The CDR3 extends over 11 amino acids. Trimming took 2 bases from V and 1 from J, leaving 3 bases between them. Germline V gene lookup returns CDR1 DFQATT and CDR2 SNEGSKA (reference sequence). This CDR3 reads CSARSSYEQYF. CDR3 DNA: TGCAGTGCTAGATCGTCCTACGAGCAGTACTTC.

This clone has only a few counts. V is TRBV19 and J is TRBJ1-6; D possibly corresponds to TRBD1 (5 bases). From germline, CDR1 is LNHDA and CDR2 SQIVND (reference sequence). CDR3 length equals 19 residues. V lost 5 bases to trimming and J lost 7 bases, with 27 bases between them. The CDR3, as DNA: TGTGCCAGTAGTCGATCCCGCGCCGATCCGGGACGGACGAATTCACCCCTCCACTTT. Amino acids: CASSRSRADPGRTNSPLHF.

The chain employs TRBV19 and TRBJ1-1; D gene uncertain. Germline V CDR1 and CDR2: LNHDA, SQIVND (reference sequence). The CDR3 is made up of 16 amino acids. V was trimmed by 1 base and J by 1 base, leaving 13 bases between them. CDR3 sequence (DNA): TGTGCCAGTAGTATAGCTTCGGGAAGTGCGAACACTGAAGCTTTCTTT. It is translated as CASSIASGSANTEAFF.

The chain carries TRBV7-2 and TRBJ2-7; 8 bases map to TRBD1. The ends lost 4 bases at V and 2 bases at J; junction bases unmatched: 4. CDR1 SGHTA and CDR2 FQGNSA come from the germline V gene. This CDR3 contains 14 residues. The CDR3 protein is CASSSRTGPYEQYF. The CDR3 DNA reads TGTGCCAGCAGCTCCCGGACAGGGCCCTACGAGCAGTACTTC.

This chain connects TRBV4-1 to TRBJ2-7, with D unclear. V lost 1 base, J lost 2 bases, and 9 bases lay in between. The CDR3 contains 14 residues. Germline V gives CDR1 MGHRA, CDR2 YSYEKL. CDR3 DNA sequence: TGCGCCAGCAGCCAAGTGGGCCCGGCCTACGAGCAGTACTTC. Translating gives CASSQVGPAYEQYF.

The chain has TRBV19 and TRBJ1-1; the D is unclear. The CDR3 has 14 residues. The germline V and J ends were trimmed by 10 bases and 0 bases, with 15 bases remaining between them. The V gene's germline CDR1 is LNHDA and CDR2 SQIVND (reference sequence). CDR3 nucleotides: TGTGCCACCACCGGAGTCGGGGTGAACACTGAAGCTTTCTTT. Its protein is CATTGVGVNTEAFF. Together with reference TRBV19 and TRBJ1-1, the CDR3 gives the full variable domain: DGGITQSPKYLFRKEGQNVTLSCEQNLNHDAMYWYRQDPGQGLRLIYYSQIVNDFQKGDIAEGYSVSREKKESFPLTVTSAQKNPTAFYLCATTGVGVNTEAFFGQGTRLTVV.

The chain has TRBV28 and TRBJ1-2; no clear D. V lost 2 bases to trimming and J lost 5 bases, with 9 bases between them. CDR3 length: 13 residues. The V gene's germline CDR1 is MDHEN and CDR2 SYDVKM. The DNA of the CDR3 is TGTGCCAGCAGTTTAGCTTCGGGTTATGGCTACACCTTC. Translating it yields CASSLASGYGYTF.

This clone was counted only a few times. This chain connects TRBV29-1 to TRBJ1-2; 8 nucleotides agree with TRBD1. Germline CDR1 SQVTM, CDR2 ANQGSEA. V gave up 7 bases and J gave up 1 base; unmatched junction bases: 2. CDR3 size: 12 residues. The CDR3 spells CSADRGNYGYTF. The CDR3, as DNA: TGCAGCGCAGACAGGGGTAACTATGGCTACACCTTC.

The rearrangement links TRBV11-2 to TRBJ1-3; no firm D call. V lost 0 bases and J 4 bases, leaving 13 bases between the germline ends. The CDR3 has 16 residues. Germline V CDR1 and CDR2: SGHAT, FQNNGV. The CDR3 reads CASSLDPVGFGNTIYF. CDR3 coding DNA: TGTGCCAGCAGCTTAGACCCGGTTGGTTTCGGAAACACCATATATTTT.

This chain uses TRBV4-1 with TRBJ1-4; 8 positions match TRBD1. This CDR3 has 16 amino acids. V lost 0 bases and J lost 8; bases outside the gene matches: 8. Per germline, CDR1 MGHRA and CDR2 YSYEKL. CDR3 loop: CASSQDSGGASEKLFF. As DNA, the CDR3 is TGCGCCAGCAGCCAAGATTCAGGGGGCGCATCCGAAAAACTGTTTTTT.

This clone is a singleton in its sample. V usage is TRBV2 and J usage is TRBJ1-5; 7 nucleotides line up with TRBD1. Germline V gene sequence: CDR1 SNHLY, CDR2 FYNNEI. CDR3 length: 15 amino acids. V was pared by 5 bases and J by 2 bases, with 6 bases of the junction left unmatched. CDR3 in amino acids: CASSRQGDGNQPQHF. The CDR3 region has the DNA TGTGCCAGCAGTAGACAGGGCGACGGCAATCAGCCCCAGCATTTT. Drawing the rest from reference TRBV2 and TRBJ1-5, the complete variable domain is EPEVTQTPSHQVTQMGQEVILRCVPISNHLYFYWYRQILGQKVEFLVSFYNNEISEKSEIFDDQFSVERPDGSNFTLKIRSTKLEDSAMYFCASSRQGDGNQPQHFGDGTRLSIL.

V is TRBV18 and J is TRBJ2-1; 13 positions match TRBD2. Germline V gene sequence: CDR1 KGHSH, CDR2 LQKENI. The CDR3 runs to 13 residues. V trimming: 3 bases; J trimming: 13 bases; junction bases outside the gene matches: 3. The CDR3 region is CASSPGTSGAQFF. The DNA of the CDR3 is TGTGCCAGCTCACCGGGGACTAGCGGGGCACAGTTCTTC.

The rearrangement links TRBV7-3 to TRBJ2-1; no firm D call. V was trimmed by 2 bases and J by 2 bases, leaving 4 bases between them. Per germline, CDR1 SGHTA and CDR2 FQGTGA. This CDR3 region has 13 residues. DNA for the CDR3: TGTGCCAGCAGCTTAGGTGCCTACAATGAGCAGTTCTTC. This translates into CASSLGAYNEQFF.

The chain combines TRBV27 with TRBJ2-1; D gene uncertain. The germline V and J ends were trimmed by 6 bases and 4 bases, with 13 bases remaining between them. The CDR3 loop spans 14 amino acids. The V gene's germline CDR1 is MNHEY and CDR2 SMNVEV (reference sequence). The CDR3 DNA reads TGTGCCAGCAGCCCAGCAATAAGATACAATGAGCAGTTCTTC. As protein: CASSPAIRYNEQFF.